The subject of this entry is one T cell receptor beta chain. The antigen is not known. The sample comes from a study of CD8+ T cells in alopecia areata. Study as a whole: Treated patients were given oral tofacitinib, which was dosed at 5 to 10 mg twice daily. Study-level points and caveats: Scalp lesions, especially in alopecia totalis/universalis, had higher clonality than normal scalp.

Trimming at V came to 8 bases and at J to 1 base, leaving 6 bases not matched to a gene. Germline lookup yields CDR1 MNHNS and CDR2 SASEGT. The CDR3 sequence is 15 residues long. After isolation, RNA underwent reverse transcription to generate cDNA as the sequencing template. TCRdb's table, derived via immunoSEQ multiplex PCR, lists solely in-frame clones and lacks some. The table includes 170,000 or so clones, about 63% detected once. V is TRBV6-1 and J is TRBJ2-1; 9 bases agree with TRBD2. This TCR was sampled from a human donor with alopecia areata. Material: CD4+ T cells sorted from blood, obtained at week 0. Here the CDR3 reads CASQNLAGSYNEQFF. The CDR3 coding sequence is TGTGCCAGCCAAAATCTAGCGGGGTCCTACAATGAGCAGTTCTTC.